The source of this T cell receptor beta chain is a study of blood T cells in healthy people across ages. This clonotype was picked up many times. A sample-barcoded 5' primer and a J-beta primer mix were used in a second PCR of about 6 to 11 cycles. One entry per CDR3 protein results from TCRdb running MiXCR on the 5' RACE reads. The data hold around 1,700,000 distinct CDR3 sequences, with over 25% observed a single time. Germline CDR1 is DFQATT and CDR2 is SNEGSKA (reference sequence). The length of the CDR3 is 10 residues. V lost 6 bases and J 7 bases, leaving 10 bases between the germline ends. The sample was blood. The genes are TRBV20-1 and TRBJ2-7; unclear D gene. This receptor was identified in a woman aged 25-40 years in good health. For the CDR3, the DNA is TGCAGTGCGGGTAGCAGGGAGCAGTACTTC. This gives the protein CSAGSREQYF.